These 2 T cell receptor beta chains came from one sample sequenced in a study of beta chain features in type 1 diabetes. Reverse transcribing all isolated RNA meant expressed TCRB transcripts were sequenced. Sequenced by immunoSEQ multiplex PCR; TCRdb stores in-frame clones only, minus some. This sample yields around 58,000 clones, of which around three fifths are seen a single time; about 2.2% belongs to the top ten. The material sequenced was Tregs from blood. The receptors come from a woman between 18 and 29 years old in good health.

The chain links TRBV4-2 to TRBJ1-2; no clear D gene. CDR1 LGHNA and CDR2 YNFKEQ come from the germline V gene. V was cut by 3 bases and J by 4 bases, with 15 bases left in between. This CDR3 spans 15 amino acids. CDR3 loop: CASSHRDREGYGYTF. The CDR3, as DNA: TGTGCCAGCAGCCATCGAGACCGGGAGGGCTATGGCTACACCTTC.

The J gene is TRBJ2-5, the V gene TRBV11-1, with TRBD2 matching over 9 bases. Germline V lookup: CDR1 SGHAT, CDR2 FQDESV (reference sequence). The CDR3 consists of 16 residues. J was trimmed by 2 bases and V by 2 bases; bases with no gene match: 6. The CDR3 region has the DNA TGTGCCAGCAGCTTAAAAGGCGGGGGGGAACAAGAGACCCAGTACTTC. Protein product: CASSLKGGGEQETQYF. The variable domain in full, with the rest retrieved from reference TRBV11-1 and TRBJ2-5, is EAEVAQSPRYKITEKSQAVAFWCDPISGHATLYWYRQILGQGPELLVQFQDESVVDDSQLPKDRFSAERLKGVDSTLKIQPAELGDSAMYLCASSLKGGGEQETQYFGPGTRLLVL.